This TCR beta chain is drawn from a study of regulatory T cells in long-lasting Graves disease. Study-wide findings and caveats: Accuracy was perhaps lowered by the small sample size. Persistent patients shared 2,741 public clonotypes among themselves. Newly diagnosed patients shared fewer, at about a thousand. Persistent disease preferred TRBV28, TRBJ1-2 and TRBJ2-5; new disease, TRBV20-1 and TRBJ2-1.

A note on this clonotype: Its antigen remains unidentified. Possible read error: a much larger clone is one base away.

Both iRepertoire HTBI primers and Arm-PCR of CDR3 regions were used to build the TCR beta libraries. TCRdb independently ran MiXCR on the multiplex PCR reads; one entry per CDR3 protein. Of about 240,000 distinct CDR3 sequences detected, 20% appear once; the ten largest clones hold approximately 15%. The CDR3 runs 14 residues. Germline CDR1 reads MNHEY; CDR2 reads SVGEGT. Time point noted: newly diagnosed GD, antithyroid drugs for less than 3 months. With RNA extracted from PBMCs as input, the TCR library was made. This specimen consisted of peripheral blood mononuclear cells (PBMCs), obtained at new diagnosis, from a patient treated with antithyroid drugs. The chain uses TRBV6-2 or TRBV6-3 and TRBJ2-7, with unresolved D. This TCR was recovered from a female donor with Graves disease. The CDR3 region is CASSYAHPADEKYF. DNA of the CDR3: TGTGCCAGCAGTTACGCACACCCCGCGGACGAGAAGTACTTC.